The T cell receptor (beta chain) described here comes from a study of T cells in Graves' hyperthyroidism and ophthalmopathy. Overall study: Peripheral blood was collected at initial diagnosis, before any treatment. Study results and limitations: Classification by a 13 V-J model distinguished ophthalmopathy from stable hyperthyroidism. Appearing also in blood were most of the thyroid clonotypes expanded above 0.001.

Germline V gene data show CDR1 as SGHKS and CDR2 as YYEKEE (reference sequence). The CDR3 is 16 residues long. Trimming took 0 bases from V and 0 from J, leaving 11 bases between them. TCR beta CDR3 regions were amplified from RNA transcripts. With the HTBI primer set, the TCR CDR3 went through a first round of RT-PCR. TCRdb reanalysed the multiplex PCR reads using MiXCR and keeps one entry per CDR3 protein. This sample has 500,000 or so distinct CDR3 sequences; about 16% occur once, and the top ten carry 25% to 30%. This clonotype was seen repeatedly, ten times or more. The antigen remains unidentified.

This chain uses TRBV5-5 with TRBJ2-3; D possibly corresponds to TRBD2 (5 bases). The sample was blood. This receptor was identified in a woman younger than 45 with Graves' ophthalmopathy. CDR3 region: CASSLEGRGSTDTQYF. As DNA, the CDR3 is TGTGCCAGCAGCTTGGAAGGGAGAGGGAGCACAGATACGCAGTATTTT.